This is a list of T cell receptor beta chains from one sample in a study of shared clonotypes between healthy human individuals. Produced via immunoSEQ multiplex PCR; TCRdb's table is partial and in-frame only. The table has over a million clones, 75% to 85% seen once; the top ten hold around 0.47%. The sample was memory CD4+ T cells from PBMCs. The receptors derive from a man aged 18-30 years in good health. Some clones in this sample may be carry-over from other donors' samples. The CDR3 runs from the conserved cysteine through the conserved F or W. Each record gives: clone size, J gene, D gene, V gene, CDR3 DNA, CDR3 protein. The D gene is left open where the match is weak. Size is omitted from some rows. Given values are once, few, many or a class for expanded clones.

>few|TRBJ2-7|TRBD1|TRBV11-1
TGTGCCAGCAGTTTACAGGGGAGTACCGAGCAGTACTTC
CASSLQGSTEQYF
>few|TRBJ2-1|TRBD2|TRBV11-2
TGTGCCAGCAGCCCGGGGAGGGCCGAAAGGCAGTTCTTC
CASSPGRAERQFF
>-|TRBJ2-3|TRBD2|TRBV2
TGTGCCAGCACTAGGACTAGCGGGAGTCCCCTCGCAGATACGCAGTATTTT
CASTRTSGSPLADTQYF
>-|TRBJ2-2|-|TRBV5-1
TGCGCCAGCAGCTTGGGGCTAGCGTCTACCGGGGAGCTGTTTTTT
CASSLGLASTGELFF
>-|TRBJ1-2|-|TRBV7-2
TGTGCCAGCAGCGCTCGTGCGGTTGTAAGCTATGGCTACACCTTC
CASSARAVVSYGYTF
>-|TRBJ2-5|TRBD2|TRBV18
TGTGCCAGCTCACCTGTCCTAGCGGGAGTCGGCAGCTTGGGGACCCAGTACTTC
CASSPVLAGVGSLGTQYF
>-|TRBJ2-5|TRBD2|TRBV7-2
TGTGCCAGCAGCAAAGCGGGGCGCGAGACCCAGTACTTC
CASSKAGRETQYF
>-|TRBJ1-3|-|TRBV9
TGTGCCAGCAGCGTGGTAACCGAAAGAGGGTCCCCCCTACATTTT
CASSVVTERGSPLHF
>-|TRBJ2-1|-|TRBV7-9
TGTGCCAGCAGCTTCCGGGGGCACGGGAATGAGCAGTTCTTC
CASSFRGHGNEQFF
>-|TRBJ2-7|TRBD1|TRBV5-6
TGTGCCAGCAGCTCGCGCCCGGGACAGGGGGCGGGGGCCTACGAGCAGTACTTC
CASSSRPGQGAGAYEQYF
>many|TRBJ2-7|-|TRBV5-1
TGCGCCAGCAGCCTCGACAAGTACTACGAGCAGTACTTC
CASSLDKYYEQYF
>-|TRBJ2-7|-|TRBV5-1
TGCGCCAGCAGCTGGGGACTAGGACAGGGCGAGCAGTACTTC
CASSWGLGQGEQYF
>once|TRBJ2-1|TRBD2|TRBV7-2
TGTGCCAGCAGCTTAGGTGGGACTAGCGACACAGCCGAGCAGTTCTTC
CASSLGGTSDTAEQFF
>-|TRBJ2-2|-|TRBV11-1
TGTGCCAGCAGCTCCCAGGTCACCGGGGAGCTGTTTTTT
CASSSQVTGELFF
>once|TRBJ2-1|TRBD2|TRBV28
TGTGCCAGCAGCAACCTAGCGGGAGTGTTTTACAATGAGCAGTTCTTC
CASSNLAGVFYNEQFF
>-|TRBJ2-1|-|TRBV11-1
TGTGCCAGCAGCTTAGGAGTCTACAATGAGCAGTTCTTC
CASSLGVYNEQFF
>-|TRBJ1-2|-|TRBV6-4
TGTGCCAGCTCCTCCGAGGCTTTTTCTAACTATGGCTACACCTTC
CASSSEAFSNYGYTF
>-|TRBJ1-3|-|TRBV7-2
TGTGCCAGCAGCTCCGATTCCAACACCATATATTTT
CASSSDSNTIYF
>-|TRBJ2-1|TRBD2|TRBV10-3
TGTGCCATCTCCTCTTCCGGGACTAGCGGGAGGCGTAATGAGCAGTTCTTC
CAISSSGTSGRRNEQFF
>-|TRBJ2-7|-|TRBV27
TGTGCCAGCAGAAGGCAAGGGGGTCTACCTTACTACGAGCAGTACTTC
CASRRQGGLPYYEQYF
>-|TRBJ2-1|-|TRBV5-4
TGTGCCAGCGGATTTGGCGGGACTCGCTACAATGAGCAGTTCTTC
CASGFGGTRYNEQFF
>-|TRBJ2-7|-|TRBV28
TGTGCCAGCACCACCCACGGTGGGAGGAAGGGAGAGCAGTACTTC
CASTTHGGRKGEQYF
>-|TRBJ1-2|-|TRBV27
TGTGCCAGCAGTCGCGGGGCCAACTATGGCTACACCTTC
CASSRGANYGYTF
>once|TRBJ1-2|-|TRBV25-1
TGTGCCAGCAGTGACGCTATCGGTGGCTACACCTTC
CASSDAIGGYTF
>-|TRBJ2-3|TRBD2|TRBV6-6
TGTGCCAGCAGTCCCGGGACTAGCGGGAGGGCTGATACGCAGTATTTT
CASSPGTSGRADTQYF
>once|TRBJ2-2|-|TRBV19
TGTGCCAGTAGTATATCTAGGAACACCGGGGAGCTGTTTTTT
CASSISRNTGELFF
>-|TRBJ2-3|-|TRBV2
TGTGCCAGCGGGGCGGAGGAGGGAGATACGCAGTATTTT
CASGAEEGDTQYF
>-|TRBJ1-1|-|TRBV29-1
TGCAGCGTTGTGCAGGGCGGCACTGAAGCTTTCTTT
CSVVQGGTEAFF
>-|TRBJ2-7|-|TRBV7-2
TGTGCCAGCAGCTTAGATCGGGGCCCCAACGAGCAGTACTTC
CASSLDRGPNEQYF
>-|TRBJ1-2|-|TRBV2
TGTGCCAGTCAATTGGGGGCGGGGTACACCTTC
CASQLGAGYTF
>few|TRBJ1-4|TRBD1|TRBV11-2
TGTGCCAGCAGCCCTATTACAGGGGGCAACGAAAAACTGTTTTTT
CASSPITGGNEKLFF
>-|TRBJ1-1|-|TRBV5-1
TGCGCCAGCAGAGTTTCGGGGACGAACACTGAAGCTTTCTTT
CASRVSGTNTEAFF
>-|TRBJ1-3|-|TRBV18
TGTGCCAGCTCAACCCGTGAGGGCTCTGGAAACACCATATATTTT
CASSTREGSGNTIYF